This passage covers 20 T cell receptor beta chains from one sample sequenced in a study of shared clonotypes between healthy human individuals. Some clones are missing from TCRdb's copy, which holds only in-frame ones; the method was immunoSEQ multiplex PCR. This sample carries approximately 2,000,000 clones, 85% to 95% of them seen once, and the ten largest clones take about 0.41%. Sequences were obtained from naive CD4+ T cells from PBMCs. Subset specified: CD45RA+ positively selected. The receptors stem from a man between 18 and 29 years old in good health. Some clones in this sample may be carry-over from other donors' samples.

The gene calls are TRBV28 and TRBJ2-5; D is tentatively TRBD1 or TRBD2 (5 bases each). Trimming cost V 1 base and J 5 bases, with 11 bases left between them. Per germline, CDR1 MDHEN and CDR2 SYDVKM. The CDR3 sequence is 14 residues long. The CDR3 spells CASSLSGWGETQYF. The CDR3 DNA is TGTGCCAGCAGTTTATCGGGGTGGGGGGAGACCCAGTACTTC.

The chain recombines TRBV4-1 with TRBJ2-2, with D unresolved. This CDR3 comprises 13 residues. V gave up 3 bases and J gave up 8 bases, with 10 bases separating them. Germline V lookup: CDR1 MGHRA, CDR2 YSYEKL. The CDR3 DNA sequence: TGCGCCAGCAGCCAGCTCTCCTTAGGGGAGCTGTTTTTT. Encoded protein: CASSQLSLGELFF.

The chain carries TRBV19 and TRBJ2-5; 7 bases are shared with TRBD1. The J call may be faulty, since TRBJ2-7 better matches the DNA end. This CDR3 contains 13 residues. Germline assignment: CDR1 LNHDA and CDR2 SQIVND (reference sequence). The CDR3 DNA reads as TGTGCCAGTAGTACCCGGGACAGCTACGAGCAGTACTTC. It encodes CASSTRDSYEQYF.

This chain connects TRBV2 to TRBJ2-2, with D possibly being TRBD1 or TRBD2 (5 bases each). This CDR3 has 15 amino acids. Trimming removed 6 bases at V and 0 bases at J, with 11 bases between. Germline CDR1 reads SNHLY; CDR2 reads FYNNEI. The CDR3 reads CASSGAQANTGELFF. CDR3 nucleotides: TGTGCCAGCAGCGGGGCCCAAGCGAACACCGGGGAGCTGTTTTTT.

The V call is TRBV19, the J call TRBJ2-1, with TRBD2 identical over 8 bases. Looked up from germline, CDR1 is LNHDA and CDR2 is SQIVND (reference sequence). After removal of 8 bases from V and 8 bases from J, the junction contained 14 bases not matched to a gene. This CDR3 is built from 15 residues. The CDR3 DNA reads TGTGCCAGTCAGGCTAGCGGGTTTCAGCGGGATGAGCAGTTCTTC. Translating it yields CASQASGFQRDEQFF.

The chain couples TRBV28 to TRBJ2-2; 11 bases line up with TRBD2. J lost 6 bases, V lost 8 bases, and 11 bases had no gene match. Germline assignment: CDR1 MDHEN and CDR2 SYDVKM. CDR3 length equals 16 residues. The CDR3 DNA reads TGTGCCAGCCCCCCTAGCGGGAGGTCTAAGGCCGGGGAGCTGTTTTTT. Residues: CASPPSGRSKAGELFF.

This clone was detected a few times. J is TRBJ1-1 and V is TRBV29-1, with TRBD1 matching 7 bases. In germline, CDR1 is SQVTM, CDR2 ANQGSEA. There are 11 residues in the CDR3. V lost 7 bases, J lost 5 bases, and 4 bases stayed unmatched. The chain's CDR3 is CSGQGTTEAFF. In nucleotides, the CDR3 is TGCAGCGGACAGGGTACGACTGAAGCTTTCTTT.

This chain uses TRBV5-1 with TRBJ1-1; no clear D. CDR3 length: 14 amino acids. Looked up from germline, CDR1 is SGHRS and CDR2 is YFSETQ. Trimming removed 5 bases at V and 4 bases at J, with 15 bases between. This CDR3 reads CASSLLAEFTEAFF. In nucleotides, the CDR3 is TGCGCCAGCAGTTTATTGGCAGAGTTCACTGAAGCTTTCTTT.

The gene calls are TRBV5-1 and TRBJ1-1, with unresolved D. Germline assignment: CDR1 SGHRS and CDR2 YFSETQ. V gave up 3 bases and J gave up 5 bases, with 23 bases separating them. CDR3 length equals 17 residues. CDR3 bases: TGCGCCAGCAGCTCGGATGCTCCAACCTTTCACCCAACTGAAGCTTTCTTT. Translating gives CASSSDAPTFHPTEAFF.

The CDR3 loop reads CASSGSPGNTIYF. As DNA, the CDR3 is TGCGCCAGCAGCGGCTCACCTGGAAACACCATATATTTT. The chain carries TRBV10-2 and TRBJ1-3; D not resolved. The V gene's germline CDR1 is WSHSY and CDR2 SAAADI. The CDR3 is 13 residues long. V was cut by 6 bases and J by 2 bases, with 8 bases left in between.

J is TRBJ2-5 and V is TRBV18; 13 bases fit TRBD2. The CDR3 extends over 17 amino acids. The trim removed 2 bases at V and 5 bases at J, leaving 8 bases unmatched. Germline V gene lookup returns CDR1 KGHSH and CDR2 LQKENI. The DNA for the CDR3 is TGTGCCAGCTCACCAATGCCGCTGGGACTAGCGGGGGAGACCCAGTACTTC. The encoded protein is CASSPMPLGLAGETQYF.

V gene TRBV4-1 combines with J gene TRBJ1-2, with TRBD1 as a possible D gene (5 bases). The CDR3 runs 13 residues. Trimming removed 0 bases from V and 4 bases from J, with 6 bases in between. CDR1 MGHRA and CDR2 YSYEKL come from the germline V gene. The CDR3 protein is CASSQEGTYGYTF. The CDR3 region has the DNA TGCGCCAGCAGCCAAGAGGGGACCTATGGCTACACCTTC.

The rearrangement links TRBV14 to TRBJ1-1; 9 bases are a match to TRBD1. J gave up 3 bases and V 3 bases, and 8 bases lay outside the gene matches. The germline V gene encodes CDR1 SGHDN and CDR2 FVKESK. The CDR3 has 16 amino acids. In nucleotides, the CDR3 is TGTGCCAGCAGCCACCGTTTACAGGGGGCGGACACTGAAGCTTTCTTT. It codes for CASSHRLQGADTEAFF.

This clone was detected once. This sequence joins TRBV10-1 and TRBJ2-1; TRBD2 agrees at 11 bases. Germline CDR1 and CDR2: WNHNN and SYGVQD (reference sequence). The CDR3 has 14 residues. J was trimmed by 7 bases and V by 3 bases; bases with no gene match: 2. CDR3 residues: CASSEGTSGNEQFF. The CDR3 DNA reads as TGCGCCAGCAGTGAAGGGACTAGCGGAAATGAGCAGTTCTTC.

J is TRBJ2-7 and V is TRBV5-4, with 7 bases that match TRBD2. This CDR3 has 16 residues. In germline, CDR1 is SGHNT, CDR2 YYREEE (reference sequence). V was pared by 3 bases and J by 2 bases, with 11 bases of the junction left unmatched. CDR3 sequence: CASSSGGDSKTYEQYF. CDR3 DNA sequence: TGTGCCAGCAGCTCGGGAGGTGACAGCAAGACCTACGAGCAGTACTTC.

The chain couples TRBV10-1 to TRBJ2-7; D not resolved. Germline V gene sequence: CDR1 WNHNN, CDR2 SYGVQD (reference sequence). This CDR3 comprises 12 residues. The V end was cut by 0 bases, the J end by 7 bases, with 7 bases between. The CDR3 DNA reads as TGCGCCAGCAGTGAGTCAGTGGCTGAGCAGTACTTC. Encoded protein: CASSESVAEQYF.

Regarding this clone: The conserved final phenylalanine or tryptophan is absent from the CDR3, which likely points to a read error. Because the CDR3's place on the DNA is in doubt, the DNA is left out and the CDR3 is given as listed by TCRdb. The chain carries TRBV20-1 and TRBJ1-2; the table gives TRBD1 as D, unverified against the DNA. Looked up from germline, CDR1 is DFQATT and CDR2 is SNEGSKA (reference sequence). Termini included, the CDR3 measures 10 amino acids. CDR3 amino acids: CSAPGTGVRL.

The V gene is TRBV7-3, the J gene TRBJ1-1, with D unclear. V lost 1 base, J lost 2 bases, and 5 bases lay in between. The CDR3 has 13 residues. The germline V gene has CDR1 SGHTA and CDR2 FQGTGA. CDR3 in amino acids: CASSLRINTEAFF. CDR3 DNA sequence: TGTGCCAGCAGCTTAAGGATCAACACTGAAGCTTTCTTT.

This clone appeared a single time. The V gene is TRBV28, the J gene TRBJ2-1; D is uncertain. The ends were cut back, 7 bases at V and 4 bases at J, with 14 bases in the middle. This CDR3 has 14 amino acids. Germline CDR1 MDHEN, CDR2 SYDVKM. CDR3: CASMVGRLYNEQFF. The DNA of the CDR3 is TGTGCCAGCATGGTTGGGCGCCTTTACAATGAGCAGTTCTTC.

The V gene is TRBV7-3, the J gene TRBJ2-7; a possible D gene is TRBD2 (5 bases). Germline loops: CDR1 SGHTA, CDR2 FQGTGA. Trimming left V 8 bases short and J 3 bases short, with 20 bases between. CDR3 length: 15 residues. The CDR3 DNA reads TGTGCCAGCCGCCTGCCCGGGATCACACTCTACGAGCAGTACTTC. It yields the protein CASRLPGITLYEQYF.